Following are 18 T cell receptor beta chains from one sample sequenced in a study of cytomegalovirus exposure and HLA in healthy donors. The PCR contained 60 Vbeta and 13 Jbeta primers. Measured with immunoSEQ multiplex PCR; TCRdb has only the in-frame clones, and not every one. The sample contains about 130,000 clones, 75% to 90% of which appear only once. The sequenced material came from PBMCs. Source of these receptors: a man aged 18-30 years in good health and CMV-seropositive.

V usage is TRBV2 and J usage is TRBJ2-7; 9 bases fit TRBD1. Germline V gene data show CDR1 as SNHLY and CDR2 as FYNNEI. The CDR3 runs 12 residues. V shed 8 bases and J 3 bases; nucleotides not matched to a gene: 2. The CDR3 nucleotides read TGTGCCAGCGGGACAGGGATCTACGAGCAGTACTTC. It yields the protein CASGTGIYEQYF.

The chain links TRBV5-4 to TRBJ2-1, with 8 bases aligning to TRBD2. CDR1 and CDR2 (germline): SGHNT, YYREEE (reference sequence). The CDR3 loop spans 18 amino acids. Trimming cost V 2 bases and J 1 base; bases outside gene matches: 11. The DNA of the CDR3 is TGTGCCAGCAGCTTTGGCCGACTAGCGCCTTCATCCTACAATGAGCAGTTCTTC. Amino acid sequence: CASSFGRLAPSSYNEQFF.

This sequence joins TRBV5-1 and TRBJ2-7; D not resolved. CDR1 is SGHRS, CDR2 YFSETQ, per germline. The CDR3 runs to 11 residues. V was clipped by 6 bases and J by 0 bases, with 4 bases between them. Here the CDR3 DNA reads TGCGCCAGCAAAGCCTCCTACGAGCAGTACTTC. Translation gives CASKASYEQYF.

J is TRBJ2-6 and V is TRBV27; D ambiguous. The ends were cut back, 0 bases at V and 4 bases at J, with 7 bases in the middle. The CDR3 has 15 residues. CDR1 MNHEY and CDR2 SMNVEV come from the germline V gene (reference sequence). The CDR3 region is CASSLSTPGANVLTF. The CDR3 nucleotides are TGTGCCAGCAGTTTATCCACTCCGGGGGCCAACGTCCTGACTTTC.

The chain combines TRBV19 with TRBJ2-6; a weak D match, TRBD1 (6 bases). V was cut by 7 bases and J by 0 bases, with 16 bases left in between. Germline V CDR1 and CDR2: LNHDA, SQIVND (reference sequence). The CDR3 runs to 17 residues. This chain's CDR3 is CASTPRDIASGANVLTF. The CDR3 coding sequence is TGTGCCAGTACCCCCCGGGACATCGCCTCTGGGGCCAACGTCCTGACTTTC.

The J gene is TRBJ2-2, the V gene TRBV5-1; 9 bases align to TRBD2. The V gene's germline CDR1 is SGHRS and CDR2 YFSETQ. V lost 5 bases and J lost 1; bases outside the gene matches: 3. CDR3 size: 15 residues. CDR3 bases: TGCGCCAGCAGGGAGACTAGCGGGAACACCGGGGAGCTGTTTTTT. Amino acids: CASRETSGNTGELFF.

The gene calls are TRBV6-6 and TRBJ2-7, with D perhaps matching TRBD1 (6 bases). CDR1 and CDR2 from the germline V gene are MNHNY and SVGAGI (reference sequence). The CDR3 is 14 amino acids. Trimming removed 0 bases at V and 2 bases at J, with 8 bases between. The CDR3 bases are TGTGCCAGCAGTTACTCCCAGGGGACCTACGAGCAGTACTTC. Translating gives CASSYSQGTYEQYF.

This chain's CDR3 is CASREGSGNTIYF. CDR3 DNA: TGTGCCAGCAGGGAGGGATCCGGAAACACCATATATTTT. The chain combines TRBV7-2 with TRBJ1-3; D not certain. The CDR3 contains 13 residues. Germline assignment: CDR1 SGHTA and CDR2 FQGNSA. Trimming removed 6 bases from V and 4 bases from J, with 10 bases in between.

The chain is built from TRBV19 and TRBJ2-7; 10 positions match TRBD1. Unmatched junction bases numbered 0, after V lost 3 bases and J lost 1 base. The germline V gene encodes CDR1 LNHDA and CDR2 SQIVND (reference sequence). The CDR3 loop spans 14 amino acids. The CDR3 spells CASSMGQGSYEQYF. CDR3 sequence (DNA): TGTGCCAGTAGTATGGGACAGGGGTCCTACGAGCAGTACTTC.

The chain combines TRBV6-1 with TRBJ1-5; TRBD1 might be the D (5 bases). The ends were cut back, 6 bases at V and 5 bases at J, with 11 bases in the middle. Germline V CDR1 and CDR2: MNHNS, SASEGT. The CDR3 is 13 residues long. The CDR3 is CASRDTFDQPQHF. The CDR3 bases are TGTGCCAGCAGGGACACTTTCGATCAGCCCCAGCATTTT.

The chain combines TRBV12-5 with TRBJ2-3; 12 bases align to TRBD2. V trimming: 7 bases; J trimming: 5 bases; junction bases outside the gene matches: 10. The germline CDR1 and CDR2 sequences are LGHNT and FRNRAP. The CDR3 spans 16 residues. CDR3 residues: CASAIGASGGEDTQYF. In nucleotides, the CDR3 is TGTGCTAGTGCTATAGGGGCTAGCGGGGGGGAAGATACGCAGTATTTT.

This clone has just one count. V gene TRBV11-2 combines with J gene TRBJ1-4, with D unclear. Trimming removed 1 base from V and 0 bases from J, with 18 bases in between. Germline V gene data show CDR1 as SGHAT and CDR2 as FQNNGV. This CDR3 contains 19 residues. The CDR3 coding sequence is TGTGCCAGCAGCTTAGTAGGAGCTGTGTTCTTTGCAACTAATGAAAAACTGTTTTTT. Translating gives CASSLVGAVFFATNEKLFF.

The chain joins TRBV7-9 to TRBJ2-7; TRBD1 matches 7 bases. This CDR3 comprises 14 residues. V lost 3 bases to trimming and J lost 2 bases; unmatched junction nucleotides: 4. Germline CDR1 reads SEHNR; CDR2 reads FQNEAQ (reference sequence). The CDR3, as DNA: TGTGCCAGCAGCTTGGACAGGACCCCCTACGAGCAGTACTTC. Protein sequence: CASSLDRTPYEQYF.

The chain joins TRBV4-2 to TRBJ2-4, with D perhaps matching TRBD2 (5 bases). The V and J ends lost 0 bases and 2 bases respectively, with 8 bases between them. The CDR3 has 15 amino acids. Germline V gene lookup returns CDR1 LGHNA and CDR2 YNFKEQ. The CDR3 DNA sequence: TGTGCCAGCAGCCAAGATCCGGGAACCAAAAACATTCAGTACTTC. It codes for CASSQDPGTKNIQYF.

The chain employs TRBV14 and TRBJ2-5; perhaps TRBD1 as D (5 bases). The V gene's germline CDR1 is SGHDN and CDR2 FVKESK. The length of the CDR3 is 15 residues. V dropped 4 bases and J dropped 5 bases, with 17 bases sitting between them. The CDR3 is CASSLFSGSGETQYF. The CDR3 bases are TGTGCCAGCAGCCTGTTTTCAGGGTCCGGGGAGACCCAGTACTTC. Combining the CDR3 with reference TRBV14 and TRBJ2-5 gives the whole variable domain EAGVTQFPSHSVIEKGQTVTLRCDPISGHDNLYWYRRVMGKEIKFLLHFVKESKQDESGMPNNRFLAERTGGTYSTLKVQPAELEDSGVYFCASSLFSGSGETQYFGPGTRLLVL.

V gene TRBV7-9 combines with J gene TRBJ1-6, with TRBD1 matching over 7 bases. The CDR3 loop spans 16 amino acids. J gave up 4 bases and V 5 bases, and 8 bases lay outside the gene matches. Germline CDR1 reads SEHNR; CDR2 reads FQNEAQ (reference sequence). CDR3 amino acids: CASSNLPTGYNSPLHF. For the CDR3, the DNA is TGTGCCAGCAGCAACCTCCCGACAGGGTATAATTCACCCCTCCACTTT.

The genes are TRBV5-8 and TRBJ1-1; 8 bases match TRBD1. Germline-derived CDR1 and CDR2 are SGHTS and YDEGEE. Unmatched junction bases numbered 12, after V lost 4 bases and J lost 10 bases. CDR3 size: 14 residues. The CDR3 DNA follows: TGTGCCAGCAGCCCTCTCGGACAGGGTGTGGGAGCTTTCTTT. Its translation is CASSPLGQGVGAFF.

This clone has a handful of counts. The chain is built from TRBV4-1 and TRBJ2-7; TRBD1 might be the D (6 bases). This CDR3 is 13 amino acids long. The germline gives CDR1 MGHRA, CDR2 YSYEKL. V lost 4 bases and J lost 5, with 12 bases in between. The CDR3 loop is CASSRTRGNEQYF. The CDR3 bases are TGCGCCAGCAGCCGAACCAGGGGCAACGAGCAGTACTTC.